The entry below describes one T cell receptor beta chain. Its antigen is unidentified. This entry comes from a study of shared clonotypes between healthy human individuals. Notes on the study in general: What rarefaction showed was incomplete sorted-subset sequencing despite large depth.

TCRdb's copy holds only in-frame clones and misses some; the assay was immunoSEQ multiplex PCR. Of roughly 500,000 clones in the sample, about 96% are singletons; the top ten hold approximately 0.067%. The CDR3 is 14 amino acids. Deletions cut 0 bases from V and 7 bases from J, with 12 bases between. Germline V gene sequence: CDR1 SGHVS, CDR2 FQNEAQ. The clonotype originates from a woman in her 30s in good health. Sequencing was performed on naive CD4+ T cells sorted from blood. As to subset: CD45RA+ positively selected. The chain uses TRBV7-8 and TRBJ2-5; possibly TRBD2 for D (6 bases). CDR3 DNA sequence: TGTGCCAGCAGCTTAGCGGAGGGGCTGGTGACCCAGTACTTC. Protein: CASSLAEGLVTQYF. Full variable domain (missing parts from reference TRBV7-8 and TRBJ2-5): GAGVSQSPRYKVAKRGQDVALRCDPISGHVSLFWYQQALGQGPEFLTYFQNEAQLDKSGLPSDRFFAERPEGSVSTLKIQRTQQEDSAVYLCASSLAEGLVTQYFGPGTRLLVL.